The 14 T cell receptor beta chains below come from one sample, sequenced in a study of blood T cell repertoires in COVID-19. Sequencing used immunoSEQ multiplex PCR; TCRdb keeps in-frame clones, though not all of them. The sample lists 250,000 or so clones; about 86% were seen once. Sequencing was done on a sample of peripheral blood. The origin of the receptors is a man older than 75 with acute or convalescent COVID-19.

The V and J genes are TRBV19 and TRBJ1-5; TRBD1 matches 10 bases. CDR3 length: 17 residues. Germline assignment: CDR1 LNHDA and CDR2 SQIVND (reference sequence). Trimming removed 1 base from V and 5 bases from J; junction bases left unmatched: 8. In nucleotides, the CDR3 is TGTGCCAGTAGTATAGCAGGCGGACAGGGGGTGCATCAGCCCCAGCATTTT. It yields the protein CASSIAGGQGVHQPQHF.

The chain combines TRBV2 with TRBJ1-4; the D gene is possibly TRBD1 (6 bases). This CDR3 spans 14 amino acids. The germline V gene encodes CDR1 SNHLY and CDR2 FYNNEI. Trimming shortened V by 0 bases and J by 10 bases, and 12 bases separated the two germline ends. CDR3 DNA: TGTGCCAGCAGTGAAGCCGGGGGGCGGGGAAAACTGTTTTTT. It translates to CASSEAGGRGKLFF. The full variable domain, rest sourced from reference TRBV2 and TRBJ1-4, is EPEVTQTPSHQVTQMGQEVILRCVPISNHLYFYWYRQILGQKVEFLVSFYNNEISEKSEIFDDQFSVERPDGSNFTLKIRSTKLEDSAMYFCASSEAGGRGKLFFGSGTQLSVL.

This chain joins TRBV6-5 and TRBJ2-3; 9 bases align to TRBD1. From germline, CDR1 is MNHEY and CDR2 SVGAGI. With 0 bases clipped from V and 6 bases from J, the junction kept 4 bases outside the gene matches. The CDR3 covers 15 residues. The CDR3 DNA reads TGTGCCAGCAGTTACTCCGGACAGGGGTTCGATACGCAGTATTTT. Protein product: CASSYSGQGFDTQYF.

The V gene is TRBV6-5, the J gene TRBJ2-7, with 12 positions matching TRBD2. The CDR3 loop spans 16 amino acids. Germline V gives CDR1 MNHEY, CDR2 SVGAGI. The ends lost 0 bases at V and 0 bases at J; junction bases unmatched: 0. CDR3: CASSYSGLAGSYEQYF. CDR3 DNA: TGTGCCAGCAGTTACTCGGGACTAGCGGGCTCCTACGAGCAGTACTTC.

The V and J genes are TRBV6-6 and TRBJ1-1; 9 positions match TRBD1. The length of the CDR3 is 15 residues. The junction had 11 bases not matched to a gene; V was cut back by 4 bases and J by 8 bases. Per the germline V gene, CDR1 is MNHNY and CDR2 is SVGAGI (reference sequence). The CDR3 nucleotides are TGTGCCAGCAGTTCCCCGGGACAGGGACTTTTGGAAGCTTTCTTT. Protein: CASSSPGQGLLEAFF.

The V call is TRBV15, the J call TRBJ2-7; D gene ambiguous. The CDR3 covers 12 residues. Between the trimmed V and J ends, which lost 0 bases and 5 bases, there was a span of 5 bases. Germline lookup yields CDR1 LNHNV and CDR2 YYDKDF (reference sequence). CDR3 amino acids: CATSRDQDEQYF. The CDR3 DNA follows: TGTGCCACCAGCAGAGATCAGGACGAGCAGTACTTC.

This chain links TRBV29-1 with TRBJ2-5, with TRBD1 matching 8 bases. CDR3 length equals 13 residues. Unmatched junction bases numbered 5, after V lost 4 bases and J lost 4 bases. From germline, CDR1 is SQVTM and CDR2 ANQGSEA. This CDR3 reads CSVGRGRGETQYF. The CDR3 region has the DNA TGCAGCGTTGGCAGGGGGCGAGGAGAGACCCAGTACTTC.

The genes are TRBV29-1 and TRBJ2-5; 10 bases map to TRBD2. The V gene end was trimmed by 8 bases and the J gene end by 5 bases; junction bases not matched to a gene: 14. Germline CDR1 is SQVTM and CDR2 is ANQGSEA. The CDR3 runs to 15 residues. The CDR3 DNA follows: TGCAGCTACCGGACTAGCGGATTTGCGGGGGAGACCCAGTACTTC. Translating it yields CSYRTSGFAGETQYF.

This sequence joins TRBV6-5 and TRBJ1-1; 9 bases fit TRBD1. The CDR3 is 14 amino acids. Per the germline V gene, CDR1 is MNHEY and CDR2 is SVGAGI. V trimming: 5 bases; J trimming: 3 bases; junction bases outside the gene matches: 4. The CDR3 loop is CASSHRGRDTEAFF. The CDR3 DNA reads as TGTGCCAGCAGTCACAGGGGGCGGGACACTGAAGCTTTCTTT.

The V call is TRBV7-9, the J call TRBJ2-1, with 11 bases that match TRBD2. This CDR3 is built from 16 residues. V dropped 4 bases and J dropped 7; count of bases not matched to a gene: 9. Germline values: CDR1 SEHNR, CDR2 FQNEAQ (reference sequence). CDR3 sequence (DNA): TGTGCCAGCAGCTCCCCAACTAGCGGGGGAGGGAATGAGCAGTTCTTC. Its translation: CASSSPTSGGGNEQFF.

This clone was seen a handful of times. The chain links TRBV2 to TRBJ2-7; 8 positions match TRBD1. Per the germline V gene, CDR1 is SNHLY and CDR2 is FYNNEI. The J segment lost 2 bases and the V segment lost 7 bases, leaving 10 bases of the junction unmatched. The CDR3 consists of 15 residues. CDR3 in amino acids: CASTDVDRETYEQYF. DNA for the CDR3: TGTGCCAGCACCGACGTGGACAGGGAGACCTACGAGCAGTACTTC.

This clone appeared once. CDR3 bases: TGTGCCAGCAGCCTGGACCCGCGCGGGGAGCTGTTTTTT. Translating gives CASSLDPRGELFF. The chain recombines TRBV5-5 with TRBJ2-2; D not resolved. Germline V gene data show CDR1 as SGHKS and CDR2 as YYEKEE (reference sequence). The CDR3 extends over 13 amino acids. Trimming removed 4 bases from V and 7 bases from J, with 11 bases in between.

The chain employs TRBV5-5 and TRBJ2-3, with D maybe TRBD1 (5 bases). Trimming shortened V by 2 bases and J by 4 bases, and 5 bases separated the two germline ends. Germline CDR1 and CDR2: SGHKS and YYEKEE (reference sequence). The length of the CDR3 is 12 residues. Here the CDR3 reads CASSLGADTQYF. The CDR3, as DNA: TGTGCCAGCAGCTTAGGGGCAGATACGCAGTATTTT.

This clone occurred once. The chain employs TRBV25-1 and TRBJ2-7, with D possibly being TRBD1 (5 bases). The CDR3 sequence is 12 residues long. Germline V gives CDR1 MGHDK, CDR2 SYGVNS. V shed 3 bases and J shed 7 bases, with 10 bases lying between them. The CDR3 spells CASSDGPGEQYF. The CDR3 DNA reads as TGTGCCAGCAGTGACGGGCCAGGGGAGCAGTACTTC.